This entry is about one TCR beta chain. The antigen remains unidentified. V was trimmed by 1 base and J by 6 bases, leaving 9 bases between them. CDR1 is MNHNS, CDR2 SASEGT, per germline. This CDR3 spans 14 amino acids. This specimen comes from a study of response to subunit inactivated influenza vaccine. Study-level findings and limits: A suggestion made by the authors is that each seasonal influenza vaccination recruits few new T cells.

TCRdb re-analysed the RT-PCR reads in MiXCR, keeping a single row per CDR3 protein. Of 550,000 to 600,000 distinct CDR3 sequences in the sample, approximately 12% were seen once. The TCR originated in a man aged 50 to 59 who received an inactivated influenza vaccine. Here the sequenced sample was PBMCs from blood, taken on the day of vaccination. The chain joins TRBV6-1 to TRBJ2-2; D tentatively reads TRBD1 or TRBD2 (6 bases each). The CDR3 DNA sequence: TGTGCCAGCAGTGAAGTACGGGGGCCCGGGGAGCTGTTTTTT. Translation: CASSEVRGPGELFF.